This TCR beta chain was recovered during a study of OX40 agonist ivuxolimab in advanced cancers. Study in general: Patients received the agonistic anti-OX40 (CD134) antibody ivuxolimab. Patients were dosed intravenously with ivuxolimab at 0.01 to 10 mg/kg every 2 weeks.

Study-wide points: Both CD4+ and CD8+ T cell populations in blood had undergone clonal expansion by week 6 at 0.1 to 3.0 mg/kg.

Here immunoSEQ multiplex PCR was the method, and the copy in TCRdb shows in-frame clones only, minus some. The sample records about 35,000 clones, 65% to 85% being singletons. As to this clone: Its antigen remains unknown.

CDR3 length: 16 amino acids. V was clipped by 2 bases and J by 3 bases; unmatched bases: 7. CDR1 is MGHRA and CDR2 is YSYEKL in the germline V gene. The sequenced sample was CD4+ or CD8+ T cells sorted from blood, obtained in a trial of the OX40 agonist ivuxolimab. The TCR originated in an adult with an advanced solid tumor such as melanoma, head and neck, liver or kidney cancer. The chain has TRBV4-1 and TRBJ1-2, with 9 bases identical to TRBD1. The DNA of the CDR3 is TGCGCCAGCAGCCAATCCACAGGGGGCCGTGACTATGGCTACACCTTC. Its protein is CASSQSTGGRDYGYTF.